Included here is one T cell receptor (beta chain) sequence, with context. This record comes from a study of blood T cell repertoires in COVID-19. Study as a whole: Whether acute or convalescent, the COVID-19 samples came from the United States, Italy and Spain.

This CDR3 has 14 amino acids. Between the trimmed V and J ends, which lost 1 base and 7 bases, there was a span of 13 bases. Per the germline V gene, CDR1 is MGHRA and CDR2 is YSYEKL. TCRdb's table, derived via immunoSEQ multiplex PCR, lists solely in-frame clones and lacks some. The sample lists about 150,000 clones; over 65% were seen once. The sequence came from a man between 65 and 79 years old with acute or convalescent COVID-19. The sequenced sample was peripheral blood. V gene TRBV4-1 combines with J gene TRBJ1-2, with D possibly matching TRBD1 (5 bases). In DNA form, the CDR3 reads TGCGCCAGCAGCCAAGTGGTGGGACTTAGTGGCTACACCTTC. Encoded protein: CASSQVVGLSGYTF.